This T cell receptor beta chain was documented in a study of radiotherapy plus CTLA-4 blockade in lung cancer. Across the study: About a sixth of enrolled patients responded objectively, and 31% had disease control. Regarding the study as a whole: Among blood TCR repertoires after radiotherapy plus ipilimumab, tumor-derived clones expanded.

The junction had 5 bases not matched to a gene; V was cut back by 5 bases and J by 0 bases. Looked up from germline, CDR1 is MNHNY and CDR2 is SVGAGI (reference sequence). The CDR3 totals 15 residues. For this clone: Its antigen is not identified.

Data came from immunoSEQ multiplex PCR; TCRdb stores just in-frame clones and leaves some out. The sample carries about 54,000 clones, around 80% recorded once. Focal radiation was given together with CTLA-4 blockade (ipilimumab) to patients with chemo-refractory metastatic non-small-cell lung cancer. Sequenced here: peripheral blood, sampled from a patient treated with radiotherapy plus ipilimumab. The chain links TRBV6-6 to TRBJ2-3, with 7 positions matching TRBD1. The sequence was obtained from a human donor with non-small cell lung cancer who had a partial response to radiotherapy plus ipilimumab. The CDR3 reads CASSRQGLSTDTQYF. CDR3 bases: TGTGCCAGCAGTAGACAGGGCCTCAGCACAGATACGCAGTATTTT.